Each of the 9 T cell receptor beta chains below was sequenced from the same sample in a study of identical twins. TCRdb fed the 5' RACE reads into MiXCR, producing one record per CDR3 protein. The sample lists about 220,000 distinct CDR3 sequences, around 8% seen once, with 1.9% in the top ten. This same sample was also taken into another study, of yellow fever vaccine responses in identical twins.

Material for sequencing was memory (CD45RO+) T cells sorted from blood. The receptors were gathered from a woman in her late teens or twenties in good health.

This clonotype occurred a few times. The chain employs TRBV7-3 and TRBJ2-1; D is possibly TRBD1 (6 bases). Trimming removed 5 bases at V and 9 bases at J, with 17 bases between. The CDR3 extends over 14 amino acids. Germline V lookup: CDR1 SGHTA, CDR2 FQGTGA. This CDR3 reads CASSPNDPRGEQFF. The CDR3, as DNA: TGTGCCAGCAGCCCAAACGACCCCAGGGGTGAGCAGTTCTTC.

This clonotype was seen only a few times. CDR3: CSARDPFEAFF. DNA of the CDR3: TGCAGTGCGCGAGACCCATTTGAAGCTTTCTTT. The J gene is TRBJ1-1, the V gene TRBV20-1, with unresolved D. Germline V gene data show CDR1 as DFQATT and CDR2 as SNEGSKA (reference sequence). The CDR3 length is 11 residues. V was pared by 6 bases and J by 7 bases, with 12 bases between.

This clonotype was observed a handful of times. The rearrangement uses TRBV4-3 and TRBJ2-4; TRBD2 aligns across 7 bases. CDR1 and CDR2 from the germline V gene are LGHNA and YSLEER. The trim removed 1 base at V and 6 bases at J, leaving 6 bases unmatched. The CDR3 is 15 amino acids. The CDR3 sequence: CASSQGGTGGNIQYF. Written as DNA, the CDR3 is TGCGCCAGCAGCCAAGGGGGGACGGGGGGAAACATTCAGTACTTC.

This clonotype was found a few times. The rearrangement links TRBV2 to TRBJ2-6, with no clear D. This CDR3 region has 14 residues. Germline CDR1 SNHLY, CDR2 FYNNEI. V lost 7 bases to trimming and J lost 3 bases, with 10 bases between them. The CDR3 coding sequence is TGTGCCAGCATGATACAAGTTGGGGCCAACGTCCTGACTTTC. Amino acids: CASMIQVGANVLTF. The full variable domain, in which reference TRBV2 and TRBJ2-6 provide the parts outside the CDR3, is EPEVTQTPSHQVTQMGQEVILRCVPISNHLYFYWYRQILGQKVEFLVSFYNNEISEKSEIFDDQFSVERPDGSNFTLKIRSTKLEDSAMYFCASMIQVGANVLTFGAGSRLTVL.

The count of this clonotype is one. This may be a read error: a much more frequent sequence differs by one nucleotide. The V call is TRBV12-3 or TRBV12-4, the J call TRBJ2-2, with D perhaps being TRBD1 or TRBD2 (5 bases each). The length of the CDR3 is 15 residues. V was trimmed by 6 bases and J by 2 bases, leaving 13 bases between them. CDR3 in DNA: TGTGCCAGCAGCGCCGGGACGACAAACACCGGGGAGCTGTTTTTT. Translation gives CASSAGTTNTGELFF.

Ten or more counts support this clonotype. The rearrangement joins TRBV6-2 or TRBV6-3 to TRBJ2-5, with D perhaps being TRBD1 or TRBD2 (5 bases each). Germline CDR1 MNHEY, CDR2 SVGEGT. The CDR3 runs to 16 residues. The ends were cut back, 5 bases at V and 4 bases at J, with 20 bases in the middle. The CDR3 sequence: CASSPGTGWVGETQYF. DNA of the CDR3: TGTGCCAGCAGTCCCGGGACGGGGTGGGTTGGAGAGACCCAGTACTTC.

This clonotype was picked up many times. V is TRBV3-1 and J is TRBJ2-7, with no clear D. The V gene lost 0 bases and the J gene lost 2 bases, with 5 bases spanning the gap. Germline lookup yields CDR1 LGHDT and CDR2 YNNKEL (reference sequence). This CDR3 has 13 amino acids. CDR3 bases: TGTGCCAGCAGCCAAGACAGGACCTACGAGCAGTACTTC. Its protein product is CASSQDRTYEQYF.

The chain combines TRBV4-1 with TRBJ1-6, with a weak D call TRBD1 (5 bases). This CDR3 is built from 14 residues. CDR1 is MGHRA, CDR2 YSYEKL, per germline. V shed 3 bases and J shed 7 bases, with 10 bases lying between them. CDR3 in amino acids: CASSQGGGNSPLHF. CDR3 coding DNA: TGCGCCAGCAGCCAGGGTGGGGGAAATTCACCCCTCCACTTT.

This clonotype was seen only a few times. V and J are TRBV12-3 or TRBV12-4 and TRBJ1-4; possibly TRBD1 for D (5 bases). This CDR3 spans 15 amino acids. Trimming removed 6 bases from V and 3 bases from J, with 14 bases in between. Here the CDR3 reads CASSPLSGPNEKLFF. The CDR3 DNA is TGTGCCAGCAGCCCTCTCTCGGGGCCTAATGAAAAACTGTTTTTT.